The clone carrying this T cell receptor (beta chain) appeared a single time. The sample belongs to a study of PD-L1 blockade in urothelial cancer. Time point denoted: peripheral blood 6 weeks after treatment start. The CDR3 runs to 16 residues. Germline CDR1 is GTSNPN and CDR2 is SVGIG (reference sequence). J gave up 0 bases and V 1 base, and 6 bases lay outside the gene matches. Method: immunoSEQ multiplex PCR; TCRdb's copy keeps in-frame clones and lacks some. The data contain nearly 50,000 clones, approximately 80% of them singletons. The clonotype originates from a man between 65 and 85 years old with urothelial cancer. This chain connects TRBV30 to TRBJ2-3; 8 bases are a match to TRBD2. The input for sequencing was PBMCs, taken around atezolizumab (anti-PD-L1) treatment. The DNA of the CDR3 is TGTGCCTGGAGTGAACCTAGCGGGCTAAGCACAGATACGCAGTATTTT. This gives the protein CAWSEPSGLSTDTQYF.